This entry features one T cell receptor beta chain sequence. Its antigen remains unidentified. No clone much larger than this one lies a single base away; base qualities are absent. This sample stems from a study of blood T cell repertoires in COVID-19 (dated by TCRdb to the early 2020s). Turning to the overall study: Samples covering the acute and convalescent phases of COVID-19 were provided by collaborators in the United States, Italy and Spain. The repertoires were released in a freely available public database meant as a resource for research on the immune response to SARS-CoV-2. HLA class I and class II types, where available, came from metadata supplied by the sample provider rather than from assay-based typing. Nearly every sample came with metadata listing a de-identified subject ID, COVID-19 status, age in years and sex. The samples were drawn from two sources: the first 160 participants of the ongoing ImmuneRACE study, and 1,254 subjects contributed by 6 global collaborators. The dataset comprised deeply sampled blood TCRbeta repertoires from subjects exposed to, actively infected with, or recovered from COVID-19. The prospective study material was composed of cDNA or gDNA derived from T cells, B-cell-depleted T cells, or PBMCs.

The CDR3 covers 15 residues, taking in both the cysteine and the phenylalanine. Of the read, only the CDR3 DNA is kept; its 45 bases are in frame from base 1. Ends trimmed: V by 3 bases, J by 7 bases; bases unmatched to a gene: 3. The germline V gene (reference sequence) provides CDR1 PRHDT and CDR2 FYEKMQ. TCRbeta CDR3 regions were amplified from genomic DNA by means of the immunoSEQ Assay, a bias-controlled multiplex PCR. The original pipeline was this. Nucleated cell counts per sample were estimated from amplification of reference gene primers within the assay. To quantify the absolute abundance of each unique TCRbeta CDR3 rearrangement, sequence reads were collapsed and filtered. For each sample, productive Simpson clonality was calculated by taking the square root of Simpson's diversity index across productive rearrangements. Entries here come from immuneACCESS through TCRdb and include only in-frame sequences with V and J called. Some clones fail to appear in such tables; in the studies checked, an unresolved V gene covers under half of the shortfall, and the cause of the remainder is unknown. V and J calls plus clone size are reproduced from that table; the DNA served to infer D and trimming. This sample is represented by about 200,000 clones; 85% of them were singletons. The top ten constitute around 20% of the sample.

Enrolling through a virtual design, the prospective study's participants ranged in age from roughly 18 to 89 years and lived across about two dozen United States geographic areas. In the prospective study, participants were assigned to cohorts based on the clinical history participants reported in a screening survey and a study questionnaire. Recovered participants in ImmuneRACE Cohort 3 were defined by two consecutive negative NP/OP PCR tests, clearance by a healthcare professional, or resolution of symptoms. Each participant in the prospective study had whole blood, serum and a nasopharyngeal or oropharyngeal swab collected by mobile phlebotomists. Additional blood draws and questionnaires over a 2-month period could optionally be provided by prospective study participants. Prospective study blood samples were shipped either frozen or at room temperature before DNA extraction. General findings and caveats noted by the study authors: The quantity of clinical and demographic metadata differed by source and by participant and was supplied without curation.

This chain is built from TRBV13 and TRBJ1-6, and 10 junctional nucleotides match TRBD1. The sample was PBMCs or T cells enriched from blood (not recorded which). The clonotype was recovered from a man between 40 and 49 years old who had recovered from COVID-19. For the CDR3, the sequence is CASSLGGQGNSPLHF. The sequence in DNA is TGTGCCAGCAGCTTGGGGGGACAGGGGAATTCACCCCTCCACTTT.